What follows are 19 T cell receptor beta chains derived from one specimen sequenced in a study of T cell responses to AZD1222 COVID-19 vaccine. Assay: immunoSEQ multiplex PCR; the TCRdb copy retains only in-frame clones and omits some. This sample has some 170,000 clones, with around 90% found just once. Sequenced here: peripheral blood, sampled 28 days after the second dose of the MenACWY control vaccine. These receptors came from an adult who received the MenACWY meningococcal vaccine as a control.

V and J are TRBV27 and TRBJ1-5; D gene unclear. The germline V and J ends were trimmed by 4 bases and 0 bases, with 13 bases remaining between them. The germline CDR1 and CDR2 sequences are MNHEY and SMNVEV (reference sequence). This CDR3 is built from 16 residues. CDR3 sequence: CASSSEANYSNQPQHF. CDR3 sequence (DNA): TGTGCCAGCAGTTCGGAGGCTAATTATAGCAATCAGCCCCAGCATTTT.

The chain combines TRBV6-5 with TRBJ2-3; 9 bases are a match to TRBD1. Per the germline V gene, CDR1 is MNHEY and CDR2 is SVGAGI. The J segment lost 4 bases and the V segment lost 0 bases, leaving 5 bases of the junction unmatched. The CDR3 is made up of 16 amino acids. The CDR3 nucleotides are TGTGCCAGCAGTTACTCGACGGGACAGGGATCAGATACGCAGTATTTT. It codes for CASSYSTGQGSDTQYF.

This chain links TRBV28 with TRBJ1-1; D possibly corresponds to TRBD1 (6 bases). CDR3 length: 15 residues. The V gene lost 5 bases and the J gene lost 0 bases, with 13 bases spanning the gap. Per germline, CDR1 MDHEN and CDR2 SYDVKM. The CDR3 here is CASSATGRMNTEAFF. The CDR3 DNA follows: TGTGCCAGCAGTGCCACAGGGAGGATGAACACTGAAGCTTTCTTT.

This chain joins TRBV9 and TRBJ1-2, with D possibly matching TRBD1 (6 bases). The V end lost 3 bases, the J end lost 1 base, and 10 bases lay between the germline ends. The CDR3 sequence is 14 residues long. Germline loops: CDR1 SGDLS, CDR2 YYNGEE. The CDR3 loop reads CASSADSINYGYTF. The CDR3 DNA is TGTGCCAGCAGCGCGGACAGCATTAACTATGGCTACACCTTC.

The chain couples TRBV28 to TRBJ1-4; 7 bases fit TRBD1. Germline CDR1 MDHEN, CDR2 SYDVKM. J gave up 0 bases and V 5 bases, and 9 bases lay outside the gene matches. The CDR3 sequence is 17 residues long. DNA for the CDR3: TGTGCCAGCAGTCAACCGGGACAGAGTGCAACTAATGAAAAACTGTTTTTT. Its translation: CASSQPGQSATNEKLFF.

The chain joins TRBV29-1 to TRBJ1-1, with a tentative D call TRBD1 (5 bases). The CDR3 covers 12 residues. Germline assignment: CDR1 SQVTM and CDR2 ANQGSEA. V lost 2 bases, J lost 10 bases, and 14 bases lay in between. CDR3 nucleotides: TGCAGCGTTGAAAAAAACTATGGGGGAGCTTTCTTT. Encoded protein: CSVEKNYGGAFF. Complete variable domain (other parts from reference TRBV29-1 and TRBJ1-1): SAVISQKPSRDICQRGTSLTIQCQVDSQVTMMFWYRQQPGQSLTLIATANQGSEATYESGFVIDKFPISRPNLTFSTLTVSNMSPEDSSIYLCSVEKNYGGAFFGQGTRLTVV.

The rearrangement uses TRBV11-3 and TRBJ2-7; the match to TRBD1 covers 7 bases. The CDR3 is 13 residues long. V shed 3 bases, J shed 4 bases, and the junction held 3 bases outside the gene matches. From germline, CDR1 is SGHNT and CDR2 YENEEA. In nucleotides, the CDR3 is TGTGCCAGCAGCTTTGGACAGGAGTACGAGCAGTACTTC. Translation: CASSFGQEYEQYF.

The rearrangement uses TRBV27 and TRBJ1-2, with D unresolved. This CDR3 spans 13 amino acids. Germline values: CDR1 MNHEY, CDR2 SMNVEV (reference sequence). Trimming stripped 5 bases from V and 8 bases from J, with 15 bases between. CDR3 sequence reads: CASSLRTTGGYTF. DNA for the CDR3: TGTGCCAGCAGTCTACGCACTACCGGGGGCTACACCTTC.

This clone was observed once. The same CDR3 is also encoded by other DNA sequences in this sample. The CDR3 sequence is CASGGGGYEQYF. CDR3 nucleotides: TGTGCCAGCGGGGGCGGGGGTTACGAGCAGTACTTC. The chain combines TRBV28 with TRBJ2-7; D perhaps matches TRBD2 (7 bases). Looked up from germline, CDR1 is MDHEN and CDR2 is SYDVKM. CDR3 size: 12 residues. Trimming left V 8 bases short and J 4 bases short, with 12 bases between.

This chain connects TRBV10-3 to TRBJ2-1, with 8 positions matching TRBD2. In germline, CDR1 is ENHRY, CDR2 SYGVKD. Germline trimming cut 6 bases from V and 9 bases from J; bases unmatched to any gene: 7. The CDR3 totals 13 residues. The CDR3 DNA sequence: TGTGCCATCAGGCCGGGACTAGTATCTGAGCAGTTCTTC. As protein: CAIRPGLVSEQFF.

The chain employs TRBV5-4 and TRBJ2-3, with 10 bases aligning to TRBD1. With 2 bases clipped from V and 5 bases from J, the junction kept 2 bases outside the gene matches. The germline gives CDR1 SGHNT, CDR2 YYREEE (reference sequence). The CDR3 has 14 residues. The CDR3 DNA reads TGTGCCAGCAGCTTCCGGGACAGGGGAGATACGCAGTATTTT. Amino acids: CASSFRDRGDTQYF.

The chain combines TRBV30 with TRBJ1-1; D gene ambiguous. Germline V gene data show CDR1 as GTSNPN and CDR2 as SVGIG (reference sequence). This CDR3 comprises 12 residues. V lost 0 bases to trimming and J lost 3 bases, with 5 bases between them. The CDR3 nucleotides read TGTGCCTGGAGTGTATGGGACACTGAAGCTTTCTTT. Residues: CAWSVWDTEAFF.

DNA for the CDR3: TGTGCCAGCAGCTTAGCCCCCAGAGCGGGAGCCAACTACGAGCAGTACTTC. Amino acid sequence: CASSLAPRAGANYEQYF. The chain couples TRBV11-2 to TRBJ2-7, with TRBD2 identical over 8 bases. The J segment lost 3 bases and the V segment lost 1 base, leaving 11 bases of the junction unmatched. The germline gives CDR1 SGHAT, CDR2 FQNNGV. This CDR3 has 17 residues.

In this sample, this clone turned up a few times. The chain carries TRBV28 and TRBJ2-7; D possibly corresponds to TRBD1 (5 bases). V was trimmed by 2 bases and J by 11 bases, leaving 10 bases between them. The length of the CDR3 is 11 residues. Germline assignment: CDR1 MDHEN and CDR2 SYDVKM. CDR3 residues: CASSLIGEKYF. DNA of the CDR3: TGTGCCAGCAGTTTAATAGGGGAAAAGTACTTC.

This chain joins TRBV27 and TRBJ2-7, with TRBD1 as a possible D gene (8 bases). The CDR3 covers 17 residues. Germline CDR1 is MNHEY and CDR2 is SMNVEV (reference sequence). The V end lost 5 bases, the J end lost 2 bases, and 22 bases lay between the germline ends. For the CDR3, the DNA is TGTGCCAGCAGTACTCAACAACGACAGGGGAGGGCCTACGAGCAGTACTTC. It is translated as CASSTQQRQGRAYEQYF.

The CDR3 DNA sequence: TGTGCCAGCAGTCCACTGACAGGGCAAGAGACCCAGTACTTC. This gives the protein CASSPLTGQETQYF. V usage is TRBV27 and J usage is TRBJ2-5; 7 positions match TRBD1. Trimming took 5 bases from V and 2 from J; bases not matched to a gene: 5. This CDR3 comprises 14 residues. Germline V lookup: CDR1 MNHEY, CDR2 SMNVEV (reference sequence).

The chain is built from TRBV28 and TRBJ2-3; D assignment may be TRBD1 or TRBD2 (5 bases each). This CDR3 spans 13 amino acids. Germline assignment: CDR1 MDHEN and CDR2 SYDVKM. V was shortened by 5 bases and J by 3 bases, with 9 bases between the two germline ends. Here the CDR3 DNA reads TGTGCCAGCAGTCGGGACGAAACAGATACGCAGTATTTT. This encodes CASSRDETDTQYF.

CDR3: CASSDTGQHISGNTIYF. The CDR3 coding sequence is TGTGCCAGTTCCGACACGGGACAGCACATCTCTGGAAACACCATATATTTT. V is TRBV19 and J is TRBJ1-3; TRBD1 agrees at 7 bases. Germline V lookup: CDR1 LNHDA, CDR2 SQIVND (reference sequence). The CDR3 has 17 amino acids. V lost 8 bases, J lost 0 bases, and 13 bases stayed unmatched.

This chain uses TRBV9 with TRBJ1-3; D not resolved. CDR1 and CDR2 (germline): SGDLS, YYNGEE. The V gene lost 4 bases and the J gene lost 0 bases, with 8 bases spanning the gap. The CDR3 sequence is 14 residues long. The CDR3 DNA sequence: TGTGCCAGCAGCCTTTGGGGCTCTGGAAACACCATATATTTT. Translation gives CASSLWGSGNTIYF.